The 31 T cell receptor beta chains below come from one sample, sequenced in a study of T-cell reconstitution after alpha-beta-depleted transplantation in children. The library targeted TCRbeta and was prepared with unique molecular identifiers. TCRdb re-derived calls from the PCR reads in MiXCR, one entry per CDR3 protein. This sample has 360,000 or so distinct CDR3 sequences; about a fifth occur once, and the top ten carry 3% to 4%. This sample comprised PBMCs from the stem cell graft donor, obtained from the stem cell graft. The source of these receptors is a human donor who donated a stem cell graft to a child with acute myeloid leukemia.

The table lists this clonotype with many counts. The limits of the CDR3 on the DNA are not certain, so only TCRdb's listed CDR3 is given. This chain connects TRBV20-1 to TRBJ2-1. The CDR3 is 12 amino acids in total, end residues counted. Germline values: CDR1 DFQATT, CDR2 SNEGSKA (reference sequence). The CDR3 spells CSARGHFGEQFF.

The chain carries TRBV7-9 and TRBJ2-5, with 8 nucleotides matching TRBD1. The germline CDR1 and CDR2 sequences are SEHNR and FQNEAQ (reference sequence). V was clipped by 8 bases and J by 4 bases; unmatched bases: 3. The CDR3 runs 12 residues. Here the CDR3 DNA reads TGTGCCAGCGCAGGGGGCCCAGAGACCCAGTACTTC. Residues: CASAGGPETQYF.

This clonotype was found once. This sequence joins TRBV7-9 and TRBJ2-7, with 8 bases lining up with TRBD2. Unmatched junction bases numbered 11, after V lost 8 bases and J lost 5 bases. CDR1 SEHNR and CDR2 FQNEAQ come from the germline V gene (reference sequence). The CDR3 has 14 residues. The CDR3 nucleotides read TGTGCCAGCGGGACCGGGACTAGGGGCGACGAGCAGTACTTC. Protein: CASGTGTRGDEQYF.

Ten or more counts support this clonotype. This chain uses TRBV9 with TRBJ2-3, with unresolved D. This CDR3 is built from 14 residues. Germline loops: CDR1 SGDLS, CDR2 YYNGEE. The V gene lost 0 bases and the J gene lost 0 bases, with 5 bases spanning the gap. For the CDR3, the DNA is TGTGCCAGCAGCGTAGGCGGCAGCACAGATACGCAGTATTTT. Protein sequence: CASSVGGSTDTQYF. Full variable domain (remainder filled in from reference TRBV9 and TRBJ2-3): DSGVTQTPKHLITATGQRVTLRCSPRSGDLSVYWYQQSLDQGLQFLIQYYNGEERAKGNILERFSAQQFPDLHSELNLSSLELGDSALYFCASSVGGSTDTQYFGPGTRLTVL.

The CDR3 DNA reads as TGTGCCAGCAGCCCCACGGGTATTGACACAGATACGCAGTATTTT. Encoded protein: CASSPTGIDTDTQYF. The rearrangement joins TRBV7-9 to TRBJ2-3; D gene unclear. V was trimmed by 5 bases and J by 2 bases, leaving 14 bases between them. Germline V gives CDR1 SEHNR, CDR2 FQNEAQ (reference sequence). The CDR3 length is 15 residues. Based on the CDR3 plus reference TRBV7-9 and TRBJ2-3, the full variable domain is DTGVSQNPRHKITKRGQNVTFRCDPISEHNRLYWYRQTLGQGPEFLTYFQNEAQLEKSRLLSDRFSAERPKGSFSTLEIQRTEQGDSAMYLCASSPTGIDTDTQYFGPGTRLTVL.

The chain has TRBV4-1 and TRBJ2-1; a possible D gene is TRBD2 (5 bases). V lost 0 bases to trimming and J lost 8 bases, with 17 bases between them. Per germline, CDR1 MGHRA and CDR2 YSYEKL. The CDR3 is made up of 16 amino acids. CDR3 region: CASSQDLSPRVDEQFF. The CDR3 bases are TGCGCCAGCAGCCAAGATTTGTCACCGAGGGTCGATGAGCAGTTCTTC.

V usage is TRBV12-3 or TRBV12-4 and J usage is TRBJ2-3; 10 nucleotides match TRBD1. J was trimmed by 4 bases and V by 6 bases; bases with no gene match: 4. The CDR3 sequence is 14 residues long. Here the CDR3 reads CASRTGGRADTQYF. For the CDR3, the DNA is TGTGCCAGCAGGACAGGGGGCAGAGCAGATACGCAGTATTTT.

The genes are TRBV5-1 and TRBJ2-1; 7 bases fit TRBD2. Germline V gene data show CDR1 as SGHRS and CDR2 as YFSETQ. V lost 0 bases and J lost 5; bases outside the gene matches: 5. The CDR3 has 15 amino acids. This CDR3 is CASSLVSSGNNEQFF. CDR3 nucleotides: TGCGCCAGCAGCTTGGTTTCTAGCGGAAACAATGAGCAGTTCTTC. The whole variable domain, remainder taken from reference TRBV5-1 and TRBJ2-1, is KAGVTQTPRYLIKTRGQQVTLSCSPISGHRSVSWYQQTPGQGLQFLFEYFSETQRNKGNFPGRFSGRQFSNSRSEMNVSTLELGDSALYLCASSLVSSGNNEQFFGPGTRLTVL.

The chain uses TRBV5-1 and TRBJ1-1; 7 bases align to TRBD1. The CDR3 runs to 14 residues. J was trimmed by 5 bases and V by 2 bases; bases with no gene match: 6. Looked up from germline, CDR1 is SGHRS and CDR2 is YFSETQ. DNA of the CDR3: TGCGCCAGCAGCTTAGAGACAGGGAGTACTGAAGCTTTCTTT. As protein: CASSLETGSTEAFF.

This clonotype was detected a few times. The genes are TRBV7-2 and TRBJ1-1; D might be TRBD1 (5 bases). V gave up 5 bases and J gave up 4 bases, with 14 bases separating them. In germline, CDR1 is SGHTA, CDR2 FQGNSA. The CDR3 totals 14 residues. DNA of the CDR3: TGTGCCAGCAGCCCTCAGGGAGGGGCCACTGAAGCTTTCTTT. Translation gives CASSPQGGATEAFF. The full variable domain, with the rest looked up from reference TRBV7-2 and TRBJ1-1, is GAGVSQSPSNKVTEKGKDVELRCDPISGHTALYWYRQSLGQGLEFLIYFQGNSAPDKSGLPSDRFSAERTGGSVSTLTIQRTQQEDSAVYLCASSPQGGATEAFFGQGTRLTVV.

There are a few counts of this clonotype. The CDR3 spells CASSLSSGPNAEQYF. In nucleotides, the CDR3 is TGTGCCAGCAGTTTATCTTCCGGGCCCAACGCCGAGCAGTACTTC. The rearrangement links TRBV27 to TRBJ2-7; D call uncertain. V was trimmed by 0 bases and J by 6 bases, leaving 15 bases between them. This CDR3 is built from 15 residues. Looked up from germline, CDR1 is MNHEY and CDR2 is SMNVEV (reference sequence).

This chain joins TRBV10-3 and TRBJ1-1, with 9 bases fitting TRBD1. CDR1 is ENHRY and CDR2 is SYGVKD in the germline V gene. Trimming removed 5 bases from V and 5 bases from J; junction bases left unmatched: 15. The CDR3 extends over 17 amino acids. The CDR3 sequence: CAISKVLSGQGHTEAFF. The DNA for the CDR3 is TGTGCCATCAGTAAAGTGTTGTCGGGACAGGGTCATACTGAAGCTTTCTTT.

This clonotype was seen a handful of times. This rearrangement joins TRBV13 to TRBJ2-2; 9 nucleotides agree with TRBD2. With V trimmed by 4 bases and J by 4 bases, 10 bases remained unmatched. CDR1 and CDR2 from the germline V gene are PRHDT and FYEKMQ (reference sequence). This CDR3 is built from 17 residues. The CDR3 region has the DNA TGTGCCAGCAGCTCGCGAAAGGCGGGAGGGGGCACCGGGGAGCTGTTTTTT. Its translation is CASSSRKAGGGTGELFF. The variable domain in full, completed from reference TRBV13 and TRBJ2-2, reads AAGVIQSPRHLIKEKRETATLKCYPIPRHDTVYWYQQGPGQDPQFLISFYEKMQSDKGSIPDRFSAQQFSDYHSELNMSSLELGDSALYFCASSSRKAGGGTGELFFGEGSRLTVL.

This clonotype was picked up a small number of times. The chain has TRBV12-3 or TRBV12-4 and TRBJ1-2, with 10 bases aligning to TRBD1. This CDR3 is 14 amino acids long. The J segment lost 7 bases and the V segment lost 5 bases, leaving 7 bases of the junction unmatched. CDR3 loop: CASSPTGGAFGYTF. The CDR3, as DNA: TGTGCCAGCAGTCCGACAGGGGGCGCATTTGGCTACACCTTC.

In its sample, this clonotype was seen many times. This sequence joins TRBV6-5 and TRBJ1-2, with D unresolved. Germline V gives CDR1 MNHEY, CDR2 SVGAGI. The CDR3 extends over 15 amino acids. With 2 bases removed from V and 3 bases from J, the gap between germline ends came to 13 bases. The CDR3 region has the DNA TGTGCCAGCAGTTACGGAGTGCAGGACTACTATGGCTACACCTTC. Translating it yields CASSYGVQDYYGYTF.

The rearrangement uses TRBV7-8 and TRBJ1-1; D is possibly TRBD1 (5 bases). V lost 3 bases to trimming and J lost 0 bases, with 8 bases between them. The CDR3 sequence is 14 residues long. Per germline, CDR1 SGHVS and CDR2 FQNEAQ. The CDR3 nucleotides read TGTGCCAGCAGCTTGACAGACATGAACACTGAAGCTTTCTTT. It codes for CASSLTDMNTEAFF.

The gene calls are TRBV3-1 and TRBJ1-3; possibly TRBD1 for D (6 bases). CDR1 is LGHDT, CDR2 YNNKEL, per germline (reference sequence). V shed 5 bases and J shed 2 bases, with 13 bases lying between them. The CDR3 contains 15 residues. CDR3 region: CASSGRGIAGNTIYF. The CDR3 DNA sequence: TGTGCCAGCAGCGGGAGGGGGATAGCTGGAAACACCATATATTTT. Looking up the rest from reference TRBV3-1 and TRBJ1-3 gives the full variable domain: DTAVSQTPKYLVTQMGNDKSIKCEQNLGHDTMYWYKQDSKKFLKIMFSYNNKELIINETVPNRFSPKSPDKAHLNLHINSLELGDSAVYFCASSGRGIAGNTIYFGEGSWLTVV.

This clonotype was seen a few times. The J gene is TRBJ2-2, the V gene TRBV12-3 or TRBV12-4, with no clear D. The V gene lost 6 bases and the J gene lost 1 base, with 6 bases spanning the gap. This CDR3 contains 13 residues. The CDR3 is CASREQNTGELFF. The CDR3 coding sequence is TGTGCCAGCAGGGAACAGAACACCGGGGAGCTGTTTTTT.

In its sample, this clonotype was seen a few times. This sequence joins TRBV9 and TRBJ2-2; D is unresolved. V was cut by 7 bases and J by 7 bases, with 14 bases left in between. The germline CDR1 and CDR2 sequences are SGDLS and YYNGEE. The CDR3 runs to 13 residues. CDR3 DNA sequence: TGTGCCAGCGCAAAAACCCCAGGCGGGGAGCTGTTTTTT. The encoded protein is CASAKTPGGELFF.

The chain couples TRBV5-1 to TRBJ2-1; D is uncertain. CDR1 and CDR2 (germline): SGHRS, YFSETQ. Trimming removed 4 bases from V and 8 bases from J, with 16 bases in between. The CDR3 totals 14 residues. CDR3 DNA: TGCGCCAGCAGCCCCCGGCCAGGCTCGGATGAGCAGTTCTTC. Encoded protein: CASSPRPGSDEQFF.

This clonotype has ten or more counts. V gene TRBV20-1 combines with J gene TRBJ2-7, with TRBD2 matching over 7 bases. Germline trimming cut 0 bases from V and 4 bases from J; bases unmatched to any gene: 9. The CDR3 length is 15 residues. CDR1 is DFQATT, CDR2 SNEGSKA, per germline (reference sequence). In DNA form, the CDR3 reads TGCAGTGCTAGAGATATGGCGGGAGCGGGATACGAGCAGTACTTC. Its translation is CSARDMAGAGYEQYF.

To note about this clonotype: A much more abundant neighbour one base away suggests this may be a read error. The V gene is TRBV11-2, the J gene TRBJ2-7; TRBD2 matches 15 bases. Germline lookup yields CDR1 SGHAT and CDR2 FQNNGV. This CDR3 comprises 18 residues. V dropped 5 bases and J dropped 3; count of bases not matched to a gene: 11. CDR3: CASSIGTSGRRSRYEQYF. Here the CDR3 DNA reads TGTGCCAGCAGCATAGGGACTAGCGGGAGGAGGTCACGCTACGAGCAGTACTTC.

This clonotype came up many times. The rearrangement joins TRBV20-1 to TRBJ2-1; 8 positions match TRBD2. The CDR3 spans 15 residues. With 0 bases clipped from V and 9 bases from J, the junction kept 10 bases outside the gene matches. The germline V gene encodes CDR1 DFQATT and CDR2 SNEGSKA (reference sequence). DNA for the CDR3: TGCAGTGCTAGAGATCCCGGGAGCGGGAGAGGTGAGCAGTTCTTC. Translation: CSARDPGSGRGEQFF.

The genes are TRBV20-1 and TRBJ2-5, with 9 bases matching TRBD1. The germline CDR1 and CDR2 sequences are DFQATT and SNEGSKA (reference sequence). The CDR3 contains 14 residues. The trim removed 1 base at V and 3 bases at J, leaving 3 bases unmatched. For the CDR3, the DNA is TGCAGTGCTAGAGGGACAGGGGAAGAAGAGACCCAGTACTTC. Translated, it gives CSARGTGEEETQYF.

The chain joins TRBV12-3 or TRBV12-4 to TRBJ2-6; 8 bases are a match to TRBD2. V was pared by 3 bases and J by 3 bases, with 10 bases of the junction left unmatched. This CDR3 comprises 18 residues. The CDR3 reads CASSFHPGGKNGANVLTF. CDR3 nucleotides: TGTGCCAGCAGTTTCCACCCGGGAGGGAAGAATGGGGCCAACGTCCTGACTTTC.

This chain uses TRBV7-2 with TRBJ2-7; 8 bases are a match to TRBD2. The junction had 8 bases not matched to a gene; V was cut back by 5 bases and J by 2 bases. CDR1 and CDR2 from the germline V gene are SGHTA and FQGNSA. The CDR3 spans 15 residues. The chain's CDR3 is CASSTLAGRAYEQYF. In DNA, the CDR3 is TGTGCCAGCAGCACTTTAGCGGGACGAGCCTACGAGCAGTACTTC.

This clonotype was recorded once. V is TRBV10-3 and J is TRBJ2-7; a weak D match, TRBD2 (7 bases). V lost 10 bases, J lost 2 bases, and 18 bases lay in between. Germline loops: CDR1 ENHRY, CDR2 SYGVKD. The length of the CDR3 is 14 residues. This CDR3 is CASGRGGETYEQYF. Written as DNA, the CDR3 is TGTGCCAGCGGCAGGGGAGGGGAGACCTACGAGCAGTACTTC.

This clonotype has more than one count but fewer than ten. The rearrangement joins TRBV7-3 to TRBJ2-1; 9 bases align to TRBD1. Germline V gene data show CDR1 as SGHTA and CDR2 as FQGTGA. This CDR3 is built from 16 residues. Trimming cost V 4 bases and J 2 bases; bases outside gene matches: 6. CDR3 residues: CASSSTGTGPYNEQFF. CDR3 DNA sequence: TGTGCCAGCAGCTCAACCGGGACAGGGCCCTACAATGAGCAGTTCTTC.

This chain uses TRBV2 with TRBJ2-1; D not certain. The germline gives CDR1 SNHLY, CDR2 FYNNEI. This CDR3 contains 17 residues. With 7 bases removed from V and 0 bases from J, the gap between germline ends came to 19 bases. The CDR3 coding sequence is TGTGCCAGCAATCAAAGGTGGCGGTACAGCTCCTACAATGAGCAGTTCTTC. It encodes CASNQRWRYSSYNEQFF. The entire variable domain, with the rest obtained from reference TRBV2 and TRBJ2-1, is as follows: EPEVTQTPSHQVTQMGQEVILRCVPISNHLYFYWYRQILGQKVEFLVSFYNNEISEKSEIFDDQFSVERPDGSNFTLKIRSTKLEDSAMYFCASNQRWRYSSYNEQFFGPGTRLTVL.

The CDR3 DNA follows: TGTGCCAGCAGACACACCGAGTGGGGCGGTTCCTACGAGCAGTACTTC. It encodes CASRHTEWGGSYEQYF. The gene calls are TRBV27 and TRBJ2-7; TRBD1 is a possible D gene (5 bases). CDR3 length: 16 residues. Trimming left V 6 bases short and J 1 base short, with 19 bases between. CDR1 and CDR2 (germline): MNHEY, SMNVEV (reference sequence).

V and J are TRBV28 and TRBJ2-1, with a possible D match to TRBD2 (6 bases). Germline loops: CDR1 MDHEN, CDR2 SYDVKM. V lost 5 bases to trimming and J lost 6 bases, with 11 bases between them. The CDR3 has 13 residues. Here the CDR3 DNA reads TGTGCCAGCAGTCCCCGGGACTCCAATGAGCAGTTCTTC. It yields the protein CASSPRDSNEQFF.